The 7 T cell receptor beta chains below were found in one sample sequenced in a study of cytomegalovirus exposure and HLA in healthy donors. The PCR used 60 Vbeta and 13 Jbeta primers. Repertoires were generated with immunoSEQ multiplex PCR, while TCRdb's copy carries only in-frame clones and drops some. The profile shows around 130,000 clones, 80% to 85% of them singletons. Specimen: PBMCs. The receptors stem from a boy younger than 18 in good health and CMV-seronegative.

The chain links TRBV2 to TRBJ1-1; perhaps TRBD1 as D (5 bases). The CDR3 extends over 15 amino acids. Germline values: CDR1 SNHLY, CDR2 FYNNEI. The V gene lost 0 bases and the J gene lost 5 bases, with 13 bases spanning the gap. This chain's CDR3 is CASSEALRGGTEAFF. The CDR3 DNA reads TGTGCCAGCAGTGAAGCGCTTAGGGGAGGAACTGAAGCTTTCTTT.

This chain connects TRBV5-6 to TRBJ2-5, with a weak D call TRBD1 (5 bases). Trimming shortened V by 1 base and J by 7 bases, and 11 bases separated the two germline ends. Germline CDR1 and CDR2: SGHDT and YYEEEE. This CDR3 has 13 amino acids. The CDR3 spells CASSLSGSATQYF. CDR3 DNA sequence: TGTGCCAGCAGCTTGTCAGGGTCGGCGACCCAGTACTTC.

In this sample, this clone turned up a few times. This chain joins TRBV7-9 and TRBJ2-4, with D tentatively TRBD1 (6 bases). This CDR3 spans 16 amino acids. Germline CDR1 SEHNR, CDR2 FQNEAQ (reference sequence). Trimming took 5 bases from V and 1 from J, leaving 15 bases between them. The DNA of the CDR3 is TGTGCCAGCAGCCAACTCGGGACACCGGCCAAAAACATTCAGTACTTC. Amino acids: CASSQLGTPAKNIQYF.

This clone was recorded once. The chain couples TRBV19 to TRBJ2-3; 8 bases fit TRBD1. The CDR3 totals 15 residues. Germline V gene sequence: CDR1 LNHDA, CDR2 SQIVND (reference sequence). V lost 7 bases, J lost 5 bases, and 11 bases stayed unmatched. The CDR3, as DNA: TGTGCCAGTATCGACCCCGGACAGGGCTTAGATACGCAGTATTTT. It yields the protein CASIDPGQGLDTQYF.

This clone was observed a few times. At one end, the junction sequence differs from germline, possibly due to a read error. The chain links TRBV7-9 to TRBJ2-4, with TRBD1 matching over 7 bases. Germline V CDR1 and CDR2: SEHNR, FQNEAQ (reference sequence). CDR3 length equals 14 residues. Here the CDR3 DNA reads TGTTCCAGCAGCGCTTGGGACAGCCAAAACATTCAGTACTTC. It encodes CSSSAWDSQNIQYF.

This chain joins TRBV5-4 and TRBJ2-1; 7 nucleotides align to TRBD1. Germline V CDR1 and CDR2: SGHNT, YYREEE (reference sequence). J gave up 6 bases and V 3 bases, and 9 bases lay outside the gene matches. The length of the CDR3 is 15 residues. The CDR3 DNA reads TGTGCCAGCAGCTCCAGGACAGGAGGCCTCAATGAGCAGTTCTTC. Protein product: CASSSRTGGLNEQFF.

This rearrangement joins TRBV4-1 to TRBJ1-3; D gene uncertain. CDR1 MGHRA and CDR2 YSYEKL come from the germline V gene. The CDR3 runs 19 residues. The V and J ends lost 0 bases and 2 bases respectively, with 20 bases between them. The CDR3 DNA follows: TGCGCCAGCAGCCAAGATCCACGAGCGCCAGCTCTAGCTGGAAACACCATATATTTT. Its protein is CASSQDPRAPALAGNTIYF.